These T cell receptor beta chains were read from a single sample in a study of blood T cell repertoires in COVID-19. TCRdb keeps only in-frame clones here, not all; method: immunoSEQ multiplex PCR. The table has 390,000 or so clones, roughly 80% seen once. Material: PBMCs or T cells enriched from blood (not recorded which). These receptors came from a woman between 50 and 59 years old who had recovered from COVID-19. Both conserved end residues are part of each CDR3. A D gene is named only where the DNA matches it firmly. The size of a clone is reported for some rows only, either as once, few or many, or as a class for expanded clones.

.	.	TRBV6-5	TRBJ1-1	CASRRGLGDPEAFF	TGTGCCAGCAGGCGCGGACTTGGGGATCCTGAAGCTTTCTTT
TRBD1	.	TRBV6-5	TRBJ1-2	CASSRPGQGDGYTF	TGTGCCAGCAGTAGACCGGGACAGGGGGACGGCTACACCTTC
TRBD1	few	TRBV20-1	TRBJ1-5	CSASSGTGDQPQHF	TGCAGTGCCAGTTCCGGGACAGGGGATCAGCCCCAGCATTTT
.	.	TRBV14	TRBJ1-5	CASSLSETQPQHF	TGTGCCAGCAGCCTTTCAGAAACCCAGCCCCAGCATTTT
.	.	TRBV6-2/TRBV6-3	TRBJ2-7	CASSSGMGLTYEQYF	TGTGCCAGCAGTTCTGGGATGGGGCTTACCTACGAGCAGTACTTC
.	.	TRBV7-2	TRBJ2-2	CASSPGAGANTGELFF	TGTGCCAGCAGCCCAGGGGCGGGGGCGAACACCGGGGAGCTGTTTTTT
TRBD2	.	TRBV2	TRBJ2-3	CASGGGASDTQYF	TGTGCCAGCGGCGGGGGGGCATCGGATACGCAGTATTTT
TRBD1	once	TRBV18	TRBJ2-2	CASSPQQGTVTGELFF	TGTGCCAGCTCACCCCAACAGGGGACGGTAACCGGGGAGCTGTTTTTT
TRBD1	.	TRBV5-5	TRBJ1-6	CASSLGFGTVGSPLHF	TGTGCCAGCAGCTTGGGGTTCGGGACAGTGGGATCACCCCTCCACTTT
TRBD2	.	TRBV6-4	TRBJ2-1	CASSETSGSHNEQFF	TGTGCCAGCAGTGAGACTAGCGGGAGTCACAATGAGCAGTTCTTC
TRBD1	.	TRBV6-5	TRBJ1-3	CASSRTGLSGNTIYF	TGTGCCAGCAGCCGGACAGGGCTCTCTGGAAACACCATATATTTT
.	.	TRBV18	TRBJ1-3	CASSPYSGHSGNTIYF	TGTGCCAGCTCACCTTATAGCGGTCACTCTGGAAACACCATATATTTT
.	once	TRBV25-1	TRBJ1-1	CASSLPSDTEAFF	TGTGCCAGCAGCCTACCGAGCGACACTGAAGCTTTCTTT
.	.	TRBV30	TRBJ2-1	CASDGRGGINEQFF	TGTGCCTCGGATGGGCGGGGTGGTATAAATGAGCAGTTCTTC